This T cell receptor (beta chain) was documented in a study of identical twins. Study-wide findings and caveats: Twin sharing of out-of-frame TCR alpha was underestimated by models in monozygotic pairs.

Trimming removed 5 bases at V and 0 bases at J, with 10 bases between. This CDR3 is 15 amino acids long. Germline CDR1 and CDR2: KGHDR and SFDVKD. TCRdb itself ran the 5' RACE reads through MiXCR, one entry per CDR3 protein. Of a few hundred thousand distinct CDR3 sequences in the sample, around 20% were seen once. This clonotype was counted between two and nine times. As yet, its antigen is unknown. Sample: naive T cells sorted from blood. The sequence came from a man in his forties or fifties in good health. The chain has TRBV24-1 and TRBJ2-1; perhaps TRBD1 as D (5 bases). The DNA of the CDR3 is TGTGCCACCAGTGCTACAGGCAGCTCCTACAATGAGCAGTTCTTC. This gives the protein CATSATGSSYNEQFF.